This entry features one T cell receptor beta chain sequence. The specificity of this receptor is unknown. No much larger clonotype is one base removed from it; base qualities were not supplied. The data derive from a study of cytomegalovirus exposure and HLA in healthy donors (TCRdb year 2017). Context from the whole study: An earlier analysis of approximately 640 of the donors reported roughly 270 Gb of sequence data and 117 million unique TCR beta sequences from some 180 million T cells. Alongside the repertoire data, information on donor age, sex, ethnicity and CMV serostatus was compiled. The number of donors typed differed by locus, with about 629-630 for A, B, C, DRB1 and DQB1, around 500 for DQA1, 600 to 610 for DPA1, and under 490 for DPB1. A later genetic analysis took genome-wide SNP genotypes for about 65% of the roughly 670 donors and used that subset as a discovery cohort. The later analysis used no new phenotypic data to find candidate immune exposures, relying instead on TCR beta sequences and their occurrence across donors. Several DR-DQ haplotypes were treated as single units for association and clustering because of strong linkage in the cohort. Roughly 300 gigabases of sequencing data and 70 million to 100 million unique TCR sequences were included in an early release covering roughly 600 HLA-typed donors. Both class I and class II loci were covered by HLA typing, at four-digit resolution. In addition to the first cohort of around 670 subjects, a separate validation cohort of about 120 different subjects was used. In an earlier analysis of about 590 of the donors, high-throughput TCR beta sequencing was used to judge whether each TCR beta V gene segment behaved as functional or pseudogenic. Using immunosequencing, the study profiled T cell repertoires from some 670 subjects and related those repertoires to cytomegalovirus serostatus. To predict cytomegalovirus infection status, the study brought together high-throughput TCR immunosequencing, statistical association of individual TCRs with disease status, and machine learning. The study was designed to test whether signatures of past pathogen exposure could be identified by cataloging public T cell receptors. To study patterns of TCR occurrence, a later analysis re-analyzed previously published TCR beta repertoires from 500 to 850 donors and added high-resolution HLA genotyping. On average, roughly 250,000 unique TCR beta nucleotide sequences were sequenced per donor among a few hundred genotyped donors of the cohort, with 15% to 20% of those sequences being non-productive. The genetic ancestry cluster associated with self-reported Caucasian donors included 80% to 90% of the 350 to 500 genotyped donors. Every repertoire in the discovery cohort had been generated on one and the same sequencing platform. General conclusions and limits of the study: A cluster of highly shared sequence variants was judged likely to be a technical artifact of the sequencing pipeline. The authors suggested that the approach could potentially be generalized to other disease states and immunological phenotypes. Presence/absence analyses assumed roughly uniform sequencing depth across donors, an assumption that may not hold. This cohort had only TCR beta chains sequenced, and the lack of alpha or paired-chain data limited which features could be detected. In a later analysis, the rate of TCR association differed among HLA loci, with DRB1 alleles having the most associated TCRs and HLA-C alleles having the fewest. In the study, around 150 TCR beta chains were listed as associated with cytomegalovirus. In vitro tests confirmed that a few of the cytomegalovirus-associated TCR beta chains recognize cytomegalovirus antigens. Because some donors lacked HLA typing at each locus, the association tests relied only on the typed subset. In a later analysis, several top co-occurrence clusters were reported to appear linked to parvovirus B19, influenza, CMV and Epstein-Barr virus. According to a later analysis, most CMV-associated TCR beta chains appeared to be HLA-restricted, and the HLA associations seemed to be driven largely by CMV exposure. When HLA alleles, especially DR and DQ, strongly co-occurred, attributing TCR associations to individual alleles was difficult. A later analysis found that HLA-associated TCR beta chains were more clonally expanded and had lower generation probabilities than equally common non-associated chains. In a later genetic analysis, fewer N-insertions in productive TCRs were reported among donors in an Asian-associated ancestry cluster than the approximately 710-donor mean. A further reported finding was that TCR beta sequences accurately predicted the HLA-A and HLA-B alleles for most subjects in the first cohort. An earlier analysis of approximately 540 of the donors showed that most TCR beta V segments appeared in productive rearrangements either about 87% or about 30% of the time, which broadly matched IMGT annotations. Linkage disequilibrium might explain the correlated functional status among segregating V segments, but an unknown experimental factor could not be ruled out. Some IMGT-functional V segments, including TRBV6-2 and TRBV6-3, could not be distinguished by the 87-base-pair reads and were therefore excluded. In a later analysis, more than 15,000 TCR beta sequences were associated with specific HLA alleles at a false discovery rate of 0.05. Most TCR sequences were seen in very few donors, while some public TCRs were found in many individuals. Cytomegalovirus status was reported to be diagnosed by the classifier with high specificity and sensitivity in both the original and validation cohorts. The only immune exposure information available for the cohort was CMV serostatus. V-gene and J-gene trimming of TCR beta chains was associated with a missense DCLRE1C variant in a later genetic analysis, and the association was replicated in an independent cohort. The earlier analysis of some 540 of the donors excluded over 15 rarely observed V segments, including chromosome 9 orphons, because counts were too low.

CDR1 and CDR2, looked up from the germline V gene (reference sequence), are GTSNPN and SVGIG. From the cysteine up to the phenylalanine, the CDR3 has a length of 11 residues. Of the read, only the CDR3 DNA is kept; its 33 bases are in frame from base 1. V drops 8 bases and J drops 8 bases, leaving 15 bases in between. Library creation used the immunoSEQ multiplex PCR assay. For the multiplex PCR, a mixture combining 60 forward primers for TCR Vbeta segments and 13 reverse primers for TCR Jbeta segments was used. Amplification of the CDR3 region of rearranged TCR beta genes was performed with a multiplex PCR assay on genomic DNA. The Illumina HiSeq System was used to sequence the amplified TCR beta libraries as 87-base-pair reads. Under the source paper's analysis protocol: A later analysis tallied around 80 million unique TCR beta chains across the 666 repertoires, and approximately 12 million of those chains were shared by two or more donors. Raw reads were error-corrected and collapsed into unique sequences with a nearest-neighbor algorithm that merged closely related sequences to remove PCR and sequencing errors. V, D and J gene segments were assigned by aligning CDR3 sequences to IMGT reference sequences. For a sequence to be retained, a match of at least six nucleotides was required to both a V gene segment and a J gene segment. A rearrangement counted as productive if the CDR3 had no stop codons and remained in frame with V and J, and every other rearrangement counted as non-productive. CDR3 was defined by IMGT convention, running from the second conserved V-encoded cysteine to the conserved J-encoded phenylalanine. The earlier analysis of about 570 of the donors excluded any sequence lacking an unambiguous match to a single V gene segment. An earlier analysis of 587 of the donors classified V segments as functional when productive rearrangements were above 56.7% and as segregating when the standard deviation between donors was above 5%. A statistical classification framework was built to diagnose cytomegalovirus status from the catalog of TCR beta chain sequences. A later analysis assigned V and J genes by comparing TCR nucleotide sequences with IMGT/GENE-DB human TR gene sequences. In a later analysis, CDR3 sequences and most-parsimonious VDJ recombination scenarios were assigned using the TCRdist pipeline. A later analysis defined each TCR beta chain by its CDR3 amino acid sequence plus V-gene family, and excluded reads lacking a unique V-gene family. In a later analysis, 450 to 600 highly shared, low-generation-probability nucleotide sequences were removed to address suspected cross-contamination and a sequencing artifact. In a later analysis, a clonal expansion index for each public chain was calculated from normalized within-repertoire ranks of inferred template counts. In a later analysis, generation probabilities were computed with a VDJ recombination model fitted to out-of-frame rearrangements, and the resulting probabilities were checked against IGoR. Hypergeometric tests were used in a later analysis to score TCR-TCR, TCR-HLA and TCR-CMV co-occurrence, with a repertoire-size bias correction applied to the TCR pairs. In a later analysis, false discovery rates were estimated by permuting HLA or CMV assignments 20 times. In a later analysis, co-occurring TCRs were grouped with DBSCAN, and TCRdist sequence similarity was added when clustering was performed within HLA-allele-positive subsets. Repertoires with fewer than 30,000 or more than 120,000 public chains, plus five repertoires with anomalous nucleotide sharing, were excluded from co-occurrence clustering. The immuneACCESS repertoire file appears here via TCRdb, limited to in-frame rearrangements. These files lack a portion of the clones; in checked studies, under half of the deficit traces to unresolved V genes, and the cause of the others is not known. D and trimming were read from the DNA, whereas the V and J calls and clone size are those reported in that table. The sample profile shows roughly 150,000 clones; around 83% of them were found once. Around 0.91% of the sample is in the top ten clones.

In total, 630 or so healthy bone marrow donors made up the cohort. At the time of sampling, every cohort member was nominally healthy, though immune exposures that went unrecorded were likely present. The donor was CMV seropositive and was included in the group of 250 to 350 seropositive cohort members. Each donor provided a peripheral blood sample, and peripheral blood mononuclear cells were used for TCR beta sequencing. The Qiagen DNeasy Blood Extraction Kit was used to extract genomic DNA from the blood cell samples. The sequence joins TRBV30 to TRBJ1-2; a tentative D match to TRBD1 spans 6 bases. The TCR sequence derives from a girl aged 2-10 years in good health and CMV-seropositive. Source material: PBMCs. This receptor has the CDR3 CAGEGEGGYTF. The nucleotides are TGTGCCGGTGAGGGGGAAGGAGGCTACACCTTC.